This TCR beta chain was retrieved from a study of blood T cell repertoires in COVID-19. V was pared by 4 bases and J by 3 bases, with 10 bases between. This CDR3 region has 14 residues. Per the germline V gene, CDR1 is MGHRA and CDR2 is YSYEKL. Source study methods: Amplification of reference gene primers provided the estimated nucleated cell counts. Libraries were prepared by immunoSEQ multiplex PCR; TCRdb keeps only in-frame clonotypes and omits some of them. Clone size and V and J calls were adopted from that table, with D and trimming inferred from the DNA. The sample carries 110,000 to 150,000 clones, 88% recorded once.

The chain recombines TRBV4-1 with TRBJ1-3, with D perhaps matching TRBD1 (5 bases). This clonotype originated in a man aged 65 to 79 with acute or convalescent COVID-19. Sequencing used peripheral blood. The CDR3 nucleotides read TGCGCCAGCAGCCTGACAGAAAGTGGAAACACCATATATTTT. Translation gives CASSLTESGNTIYF.